This passage covers 13 T cell receptor beta chains from one sample sequenced in a study of blood T cells in healthy people across ages. The use of a sample-barcoded 5' primer and a J-beta primer mix characterized a second PCR of roughly 7 to 11 cycles. MiXCR, applied by TCRdb to the 5' RACE reads, yields one record per CDR3 protein. This table has hundreds of thousands of distinct CDR3 sequences, 25% to 35% appearing once. The sample taken for sequencing was blood. Every receptor here comes from a woman older than 75 in good health.

This clonotype was seen at least ten times. The chain couples TRBV7-2 to TRBJ2-1; 7 positions agree with TRBD1. There are 17 residues in the CDR3. V dropped 7 bases and J dropped 0; count of bases not matched to a gene: 12. CDR1 is SGHTA and CDR2 is FQGNSA in the germline V gene. CDR3 sequence reads: CASIPFKGASSYNEQFF. CDR3 DNA: TGTGCCAGCATCCCCTTTAAGGGGGCGAGCTCCTACAATGAGCAGTTCTTC.

Remarks on this clonotype: This may come from a read error, since a much larger clone is one base off. J is TRBJ2-5 and V is TRBV12-3 or TRBV12-4, with 10 bases aligning to TRBD2. The CDR3 runs 15 residues. Trimming removed 3 bases from V and 11 bases from J; junction bases left unmatched: 12. The CDR3 loop is CASSFLAGVYNEQYF. In nucleotides, the CDR3 is TGTGCCAGCAGTTTCCTAGCGGGGGTATACAATGAGCAGTACTTC.

About this clonotype itself: The germline gene is not matched at one end of the junction; a read error may be the cause. The chain joins TRBV7-9 to TRBJ2-3; no definite D call. The CDR3 is 14 amino acids. Germline V CDR1 and CDR2: SEHNR, FQNEAQ (reference sequence). The CDR3 spells CANSFSGLTDTQYF. CDR3 nucleotide sequence: TGTGCCAACAGCTTCTCCGGGCTCACAGATACGCAGTATTTT.

The chain employs TRBV20-1 and TRBJ2-5; D is ambiguous. Trimming took 3 bases from V and 3 from J, leaving 17 bases between them. The germline gives CDR1 DFQATT, CDR2 SNEGSKA (reference sequence). This CDR3 has 15 residues. The CDR3 sequence: CSASDSTVVKETQYF. The CDR3 nucleotides read TGCAGTGCTAGTGATAGCACAGTCGTGAAAGAGACCCAGTACTTC.

This clonotype was counted at least ten times. The chain uses TRBV6-2 or TRBV6-3 and TRBJ2-7; D unresolved. Trimming stripped 6 bases from V and 3 bases from J, with 9 bases between. The length of the CDR3 is 12 residues. Per germline, CDR1 MNHEY and CDR2 SVGEGT. CDR3 DNA: TGTGCCAGCAGCTCTGACGGCTACGAGCAGTACTTC. This codes for CASSSDGYEQYF.

There are many counts of this clonotype. The gene calls are TRBV6-5 and TRBJ2-5; 15 bases align to TRBD2. The J segment lost 1 base and the V segment lost 5 bases, leaving 2 bases of the junction unmatched. The CDR3 extends over 16 amino acids. Germline CDR1 and CDR2: MNHEY and SVGAGI. CDR3 sequence (DNA): TGTGCCAGCAGTAAGGGACTAGCGGGGGGCCAAGAGACCCAGTACTTC. This gives the protein CASSKGLAGGQETQYF.

About this clonotype itself: At one of its ends the junction is not consistent with the germline gene, which may arise from a read error. The chain joins TRBV7-9 to TRBJ1-6; D remains ambiguous. This CDR3 region has 14 residues. Germline lookup yields CDR1 SEHNR and CDR2 FQNEAQ (reference sequence). CDR3: CASSPREGVSPRHF. DNA for the CDR3: TGTGCCAGCAGCCCCCGAGAGGGTGTTTCACCCCGCCACTTT.

This clonotype was counted at least ten times. This chain uses TRBV4-3 with TRBJ2-6; D is undetermined. The V end lost 5 bases, the J end lost 3 bases, and 11 bases lay between the germline ends. CDR3 length: 15 residues. The germline V gene encodes CDR1 LGHNA and CDR2 YSLEER. CDR3 in DNA: TGCGCCAGCAGCTCCTTAGCTGATGGGGCCAACGTCCTGACTTTC. Translation: CASSSLADGANVLTF.

This clonotype came up a few times. This chain uses TRBV29-1 with TRBJ2-1; tentative D call: TRBD1 (7 bases). The CDR3 is 13 residues long. In germline, CDR1 is SQVTM, CDR2 ANQGSEA. Trimming left V 8 bases short and J 2 bases short, with 13 bases between. CDR3: CSIGRGAYNEQFF. The DNA for the CDR3 is TGCAGCATTGGCAGGGGGGCCTACAATGAGCAGTTCTTC.

The sample holds a few counts of this clonotype. The chain has TRBV12-3 or TRBV12-4 and TRBJ1-2; no reliable D call. This CDR3 region has 14 residues. Trimming removed 3 bases from V and 5 bases from J, with 13 bases in between. Written as DNA, the CDR3 is TGTGCCAGCAGTTTTGTTTACAGTGCTTATGGCTACACCTTC. Protein sequence: CASSFVYSAYGYTF.

A few counts support this clonotype. This chain uses TRBV6-2 or TRBV6-3 with TRBJ1-2; maybe TRBD1 (5 bases). The CDR3 length is 12 residues. Germline V gene data show CDR1 as MNHEY and CDR2 as SVGEGT. With 4 bases removed from V and 7 bases from J, the gap between germline ends came to 10 bases. This CDR3 reads CASSCSRAGYTF. DNA of the CDR3: TGTGCCAGCAGTTGCAGCAGGGCTGGCTACACCTTC.

Concerning this clonotype itself: A much larger clonotype is one base distant, so this may be a read error. The gene calls are TRBV29-1 and TRBJ1-2, with TRBD1 as a possible D gene (5 bases). Trimming took off 4 bases at V and 13 bases at J, with 13 bases between the two ends. The length of the CDR3 is 10 residues. Germline-derived CDR1 and CDR2 are SQVTM and ANQGSEA. CDR3 sequence (DNA): TGCAGCGTTGGTGGGGGATATCGCACCTTC. Protein: CSVGGGYRTF.

In its sample, this clonotype was seen many times. V gene TRBV12-3 or TRBV12-4 combines with J gene TRBJ2-5; D ambiguous. The CDR3 covers 14 residues. The V end lost 3 bases, the J end lost 2 bases, and 10 bases lay between the germline ends. CDR3 sequence (DNA): TGTGCCAGCAGTTTTGGTATACCACAAGAGACCCAGTACTTC. It specifies CASSFGIPQETQYF.